The 12 T cell receptor beta chains presented below share a single source sample, sequenced in a study of a mutant IDH1 vaccine in newly diagnosed glioma (dated by TCRdb to the early 2020s). The time point label on this specimen signifies: week 23, last vaccination. Every vaccine dose consisted of 300 ug of a 20-mer mutant IDH1 peptide in Montanide, administered subcutaneously together with topical imiquimod. Antigens of these TCRs are unknown. The library was made by the immunoSEQ multiplex PCR assay. What TCRdb holds here is the immuneACCESS table cut down to in-frame rearrangements. Part of the clones is not present; checked against another copy, under half of the missing clones reflect an unresolved V gene, and the others are unexplained. The sample records about 53,000 clones, about three quarters of which are singletons. The top ten hold around 8.4% of the sample. The sequencing here drew on PBMCs, taken from a glioma patient whose treatment included an IDH1 peptide vaccine. The receptors derive from a woman between 40 and 55 years old with glioma. Some clones in this sample may be carry-over from other donors' samples.

The chain is built from TRBV12-5 and TRBJ2-7; tentative D call: TRBD1 (7 bases). This CDR3 spans 17 amino acids. Germline V gene lookup returns CDR1 LGHNT and CDR2 FRNRAP. Trimming took off 6 bases at V and 2 bases at J, with 23 bases between the two ends. Here the CDR3 DNA reads TGTGCTAGTGGGTGGAGGGACCCGGGACAGACGACCTACGAGCAGTACTTC. It translates to CASGWRDPGQTTYEQYF. Full variable domain (rest looked up from reference TRBV12-5 and TRBJ2-7): DARVTQTPRHKVTEMGQEVTMRCQPILGHNTVFWYRQTMMQGLELLAYFRNRAPLDDSGMPKDRFSAEMPDATLATLKIQPSEPRDSAVYFCASGWRDPGQTTYEQYFGPGTRLTVT.

The V gene is TRBV13, the J gene TRBJ2-7; D is perhaps TRBD1 (5 bases). The CDR3 is 14 residues long. V was pared by 5 bases and J by 4 bases, with 15 bases between. CDR1 is PRHDT and CDR2 is FYEKMQ in the germline V gene (reference sequence). In nucleotides, the CDR3 is TGTGCCAGCAGCCAGGGCCCCCAGCGATACGAGCAGTACTTC. Its protein product is CASSQGPQRYEQYF.

The chain has TRBV19 and TRBJ1-4; 7 bases line up with TRBD1. The germline V gene encodes CDR1 LNHDA and CDR2 SQIVND (reference sequence). The CDR3 contains 15 residues. Trimming took 5 bases from V and 8 from J; bases not matched to a gene: 11. The CDR3 DNA sequence: TGTGCCAGTAGTCTTGGAGACAGGGTTCGGGAAAAACTGTTTTTT. Amino acid sequence: CASSLGDRVREKLFF.

The chain has TRBV5-1 and TRBJ2-7; maybe TRBD1 (6 bases). Between the trimmed V and J ends, which lost 4 bases and 6 bases, there was a span of 20 bases. The CDR3 sequence is 15 residues long. Germline lookup yields CDR1 SGHRS and CDR2 YFSETQ. The CDR3 region has the DNA TGCGCCAGCAGCCTGACGGGACACCAAGGGCGCGAGCAGTACTTC. The encoded protein is CASSLTGHQGREQYF.

This chain uses TRBV5-1 with TRBJ2-3, with D possibly matching TRBD1 (5 bases). This CDR3 comprises 12 residues. The germline V gene encodes CDR1 SGHRS and CDR2 YFSETQ. V lost 4 bases, J lost 6 bases, and 9 bases lay in between. CDR3 coding DNA: TGCGCCAGCAGCGAACCAGGGGATACGCAGTATTTT. Its protein product is CASSEPGDTQYF.

In its sample, this clone was seen a few times. The chain links TRBV30 to TRBJ1-5; a weak D match, TRBD1 (5 bases). The CDR3 has 13 residues. V lost 0 bases and J 7 bases, leaving 10 bases between the germline ends. CDR1 is GTSNPN, CDR2 SVGIG, per germline (reference sequence). Written as DNA, the CDR3 is TGTGCCTGGAGTGTACGGGACGGGCAGCCCCAGCATTTT. It translates to CAWSVRDGQPQHF.

The chain combines TRBV6-1 with TRBJ2-3, with TRBD2 matching 12 bases. CDR1 is MNHNS and CDR2 is SASEGT in the germline V gene. The CDR3 is made up of 16 amino acids. The V segment lost 2 bases and the J segment 2 bases; nucleotides outside the gene matches: 2. CDR3 sequence reads: CASSETSGGPTDTQYF. CDR3 nucleotide sequence: TGTGCCAGCAGTGAAACTAGCGGGGGGCCCACAGATACGCAGTATTTT.

This clone was detected once. The chain couples TRBV2 to TRBJ2-3, with 10 bases that match TRBD1. In germline, CDR1 is SNHLY, CDR2 FYNNEI. The CDR3 has 14 amino acids. The junction had 4 bases not matched to a gene; V was cut back by 5 bases and J by 5 bases. The CDR3, as DNA: TGTGCCAGCAGTCGGGACAGGGGCGGAGATACGCAGTATTTT. This gives the protein CASSRDRGGDTQYF.

The CDR3 DNA reads TGTGCCAGCAGTGATATTCTACACACTGAAGCTTTCTTT. Amino acids: CASSDILHTEAFF. The chain is built from TRBV6-1 and TRBJ1-1, with D uncertain. CDR1 and CDR2 from the germline V gene are MNHNS and SASEGT. The CDR3 contains 13 residues. Trimming stripped 3 bases from V and 3 bases from J, with 8 bases between.

The chain is built from TRBV30 and TRBJ1-6; D gene uncertain. Trimming removed 2 bases from V and 1 base from J, with 6 bases in between. CDR3 length: 14 residues. The germline V gene encodes CDR1 GTSNPN and CDR2 SVGIG (reference sequence). The CDR3 sequence: CAWSMGSYNSPLHF. The CDR3 DNA sequence: TGTGCCTGGAGTATGGGTTCCTATAATTCACCCCTCCACTTT.

This clone has more than one count but fewer than ten. This rearrangement joins TRBV29-1 to TRBJ2-7; 8 positions agree with TRBD1. The germline gives CDR1 SQVTM, CDR2 ANQGSEA. The CDR3 is made up of 14 amino acids. Trimming cost V 3 bases and J 5 bases; bases outside gene matches: 9. In nucleotides, the CDR3 is TGCAGCGTTGATTACCCTCCAGGGGGCAACGAGCAGTACTTC. Its protein is CSVDYPPGGNEQYF.

The chain uses TRBV19 and TRBJ2-5; perhaps D is TRBD1 or TRBD2 (7 bases each). The length of the CDR3 is 15 residues. Germline V gives CDR1 LNHDA, CDR2 SQIVND (reference sequence). With 5 bases removed from V and 0 bases from J, the gap between germline ends came to 13 bases. CDR3 sequence reads: CASSGEGADQETQYF. DNA for the CDR3: TGTGCCAGTAGTGGGGAGGGGGCGGACCAAGAGACCCAGTACTTC. The whole variable domain, remainder taken from reference TRBV19 and TRBJ2-5, is DGGITQSPKYLFRKEGQNVTLSCEQNLNHDAMYWYRQDPGQGLRLIYYSQIVNDFQKGDIAEGYSVSREKKESFPLTVTSAQKNPTAFYLCASSGEGADQETQYFGPGTRLLVL.